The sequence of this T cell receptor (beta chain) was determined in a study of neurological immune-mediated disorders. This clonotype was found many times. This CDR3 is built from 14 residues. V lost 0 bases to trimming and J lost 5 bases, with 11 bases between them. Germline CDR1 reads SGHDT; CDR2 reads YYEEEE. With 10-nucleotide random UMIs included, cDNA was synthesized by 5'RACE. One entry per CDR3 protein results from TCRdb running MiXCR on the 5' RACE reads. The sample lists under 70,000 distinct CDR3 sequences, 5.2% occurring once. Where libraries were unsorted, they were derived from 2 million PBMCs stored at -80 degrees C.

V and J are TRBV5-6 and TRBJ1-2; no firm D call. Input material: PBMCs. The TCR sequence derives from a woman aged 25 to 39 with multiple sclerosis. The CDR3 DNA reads TGTGCCAGCAGCTTGGGACAACCCGCTTATGGCTACACCTTC. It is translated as CASSLGQPAYGYTF.